This TCR beta chain is drawn from a study of blood T cell repertoires in COVID-19. Repertoires were generated with immunoSEQ multiplex PCR, while TCRdb's copy carries only in-frame clones and drops some. The top ten hold approximately 2.2% of the sample, which has approximately 280,000 clones, around nine tenths seen once. CDR1 SQVTM and CDR2 ANQGSEA come from the germline V gene. The V end was cut by 7 bases, the J end by 4 bases, with 13 bases between. The CDR3 spans 12 residues. V is TRBV29-1 and J is TRBJ1-2, with D perhaps TRBD1 (5 bases). The clonotype comes from a man in his forties or fifties with acute or convalescent COVID-19. Source material: peripheral blood. The CDR3, as DNA: TGCAGCGCAGGGCGGGCCTCCTATGGCTACACCTTC. Protein product: CSAGRASYGYTF.